This record looks at one TCR beta chain sequence and its context. Here immunoSEQ multiplex PCR was the method, and the copy in TCRdb shows in-frame clones only, minus some. The sample has around 200,000 clones; approximately 85% are singletons. Trimming shortened V by 4 bases and J by 2 bases, and 12 bases separated the two germline ends. CDR3 length: 14 amino acids. Looked up from germline, CDR1 is MNHNY and CDR2 is SVGAGI (reference sequence). This specimen comes from a study of blood T cell repertoires in COVID-19. Study background: PBMCs, B-cell-depleted T cells, or T cells were the source of the cDNA or gDNA that made up the material.

The clonotype was recovered from a man between 60 and 75 years old with acute or convalescent COVID-19. This rearrangement joins TRBV6-6 to TRBJ2-7; maybe TRBD1 (5 bases). Sequenced sample: peripheral blood. CDR3 DNA sequence: TGTGCCAGCAGTTCATCCGGACAAACCTACGAGCAGTACTTC. Translating it yields CASSSSGQTYEQYF.